The 15 T cell receptor delta chains listed next were all sequenced from one sample in a study of gamma delta lymphoproliferative disorders and STAT genes (dated by TCRdb to the late 2010s). For both patients and controls, peripheral blood mononuclear cells were isolated, and the genomic DNA from these cells was used for TCR sequencing. The library was generated by multiplex PCR. The sequencing machine was an Illumina MiSeq. TCRdb processed the public reads again with the CATT caller, after which rows with matching DNA were combined. A total of under 5,000 delta-chain clones appear in this sample, 0.9% to 1.1% of them only once. The ten largest clones capture about 21% of the sample. Specimen: blood. These TCRs come from a human donor in good health.

As regards this clone: This probably arose from a read error, given a far larger clone one base away. This chain joins TRDV1 and TRDJ1; 13 nucleotides match TRDD3. V lost 0 bases and J lost 1; bases outside the gene matches: 17. This CDR3 spans 22 amino acids. The germline gives CDR1 TSWWSYY, CDR2 QGS. CDR3 sequence reads: CALGELYPYWGIRGPCTDKLIF. The CDR3 DNA follows: TGTGCTCTTGGGGAACTCTACCCGTACTGGGGGATACGGGGGCCATGCACCGATAAACTCATCTTT.

This clone is categorized as large. In the same sample, other DNA sequences code for this CDR3. The rearrangement joins TRDV1 to TRDJ1; 9 bases agree with TRDD3. This CDR3 has 21 residues. Per the germline V gene, CDR1 is TSWWSYY and CDR2 is QGS. The ends lost 0 bases at V and 1 base at J; junction bases unmatched: 18. The CDR3 is CALGELRVPTAYWGTTDKLIF. In DNA, the CDR3 is TGTGCTCTTGGGGAACTCCGGGTTCCTACTGCGTACTGGGGGACCACCGATAAACTCATCTTT.

The table lists this clone with a few counts. The protein in TCRdb stems from a much larger clone and differs at residue 5 from this DNA's translation, likely a read error; here the protein is translated from the DNA. This same CDR3 is encoded by further DNA sequences in the sample. The chain carries TRDV1 and TRDJ1; TRDD3 might be the D (5 bases). V lost 5 bases to trimming and J lost 5 bases, with 27 bases between them. The germline gives CDR1 TSWWSYY, CDR2 QGS. The CDR3 extends over 18 amino acids. CDR3: CALGKREYAVLGPDKLIF. For the CDR3, the DNA is TGTGCTCTTGGGAAACGGGAATATGCGGTCCTGGGACCGGATAAACTCATCTTT.

By proportion, this clone is large. Other DNA sequences within the sample encode an identical CDR3. The genes are TRDV2 and TRDJ1; 7 nucleotides align to TRDD3. CDR3 length: 14 amino acids. Germline CDR1 reads GEAIGNYY; CDR2 reads EKD. V lost 3 bases and J lost 10; bases outside the gene matches: 13. The CDR3 DNA follows: TGTGCCTGTGACGACCTGGGGGGATCGTTAACACTCATCTTT. Translated: CACDDLGGSLTLIF.

Only a few counts were recorded for this clone. TCRdb's listed protein matches a much larger clone and diverges from this DNA's translation at residue 6, likely through a read error; the protein shown comes from the DNA. The rearrangement links TRDV2 to TRDJ1, with TRDD3 identical over 13 bases. Germline V lookup: CDR1 GEAIGNYY, CDR2 EKD. CDR3 size: 18 residues. V gave up 0 bases and J gave up 0 bases; unmatched junction bases: 6. The CDR3 region has the DNA TGTGCCTGTGACACCTTCGGTACTGGGGGATACGACACCGATAAACTCATCTTT. Translating gives CACDTFGTGGYDTDKLIF.

There are a few counts of this clone. A read error likely explains this, since a far larger clone differs by one base. Different DNA sequences within this sample yield the same CDR3. The chain uses TRDV1 and TRDJ1; D is perhaps TRDD3 (6 bases). The CDR3 sequence is 19 residues long. The V and J ends lost 0 bases and 3 bases respectively, with 23 bases between them. CDR1 and CDR2 (germline): TSWWSYY, QGS. CDR3 sequence: CALGELVLGVGTLADKLIF. The CDR3 DNA reads as TGTGCTCTTGGGGAACTGGTTTTGGGGGTAGGTACATTAGCCGATAAACTCATCTTT.

Points on this clone: A single base is all that separates this from a far larger clone, so a read error is likely. The chain links TRDV2 to TRDJ1; 8 bases align to TRDD3. J was trimmed by 0 bases and V by 2 bases; bases with no gene match: 19. The CDR3 loop spans 20 amino acids. The germline V gene has CDR1 GEAIGNYY and CDR2 EKD. The CDR3 DNA is TGTGCCTGTGACAAGGTCGTCTCCTGGGGGACCCAGTCGTACACCGATAAACTCATCTTT. Its protein product is CACDKVVSWGTQSYTDKLIF.

This clone is categorized as medium-sized. The chain combines TRAV29/DV5 with TRDJ1; no reliable D call. V was pared by 0 bases and J by 2 bases, with 26 bases between. Germline lookup yields CDR1 NSMFDY and CDR2 ISSIKDK. This CDR3 comprises 19 residues. CDR3 sequence reads: CAASANPKVDLFRTDKLIF. The CDR3 DNA reads TGTGCAGCAAGCGCGAACCCAAAGGTTGACCTCTTTAGAACCGATAAACTCATCTTT.

This clone turned up a few times. A single base is all that separates this from a far larger clone, so a read error is likely. The sample contains more than one DNA sequence encoding this CDR3. V usage is TRDV1 and J usage is TRDJ1; maybe TRDD3 (6 bases). This CDR3 spans 19 amino acids. The V and J ends lost 3 bases and 3 bases respectively, with 26 bases between them. Per the germline V gene, CDR1 is TSWWSYY and CDR2 is QGS. The CDR3: CALGELVLGVGTLADKLIF. The CDR3 DNA follows: TGTGCTCTTGGGGAGCTGGTTTTGGGGGTGGGTACATTAGCCGATAAACTCATCTTT.

This clone was detected only a few times. A read error likely explains why the TCRdb protein, taken from a much larger clone, differs from this DNA's translation at residue 3; the protein shown is translated from the DNA. The rearrangement joins TRDV2 to TRDJ3; 7 positions agree with TRDD3. This CDR3 has 18 residues. Germline values: CDR1 GEAIGNYY, CDR2 EKD. The CDR3 reads CARDTVLGGTWDTRQMFF. CDR3 nucleotides: TGTGCCCGTGACACCGTGCTGGGGGGGACCTGGGACACCCGACAGATGTTTTTC.

This clone occurred a few times. A far larger clone is just one base off, so this is likely a read error. Other DNA sequences in the same sample also yield this CDR3. The rearrangement links TRDV2 to TRDJ1; 8 bases match TRDD3. Germline V gene data show CDR1 as GEAIGNYY and CDR2 as EKD. CDR3 length equals 21 residues. The CDR3 DNA sequence: TGTGCCTGTGACACCGTCTTAAGCCTGGGGGACACCAGCTTGTACACCGATAAGCTCATCTTT. This encodes CACDTVLSLGDTSLYTDKLIF.

This clone appeared a few times. A far larger clone is a single base away, which makes a read error likely. This sample includes further DNA sequences coding for the same CDR3. J is TRDJ1 and V is TRDV2; possibly TRDD3 for D (5 bases). Germline loops: CDR1 GEAIGNYY, CDR2 EKD. The CDR3 totals 19 residues. V lost 4 bases to trimming and J lost 2 bases, with 28 bases between them. CDR3 loop: CACENLTGGRRGRTDKLIF. The CDR3 DNA reads as TGTGCCTGTGAGAACCTTACTGGAGGACGCCGGGGAAGGACCGATAAACTCATCTTT.

With regard to this clone: Since a far larger clone is one base different, this is likely a read error. This sample also contains other DNA sequences that code for the same CDR3. The chain links TRDV2 to TRDJ1, with TRDD3 matching over 7 bases. Looked up from germline, CDR1 is GEAIGNYY and CDR2 is EKD. With V trimmed by 3 bases and J by 1 base, 7 bases remained unmatched. The CDR3 sequence is 15 residues long. CDR3 coding DNA: TGTGCCTGTGACGGATTGGCTGGGGGCACCGATAAACTCATCTTT. Protein product: CACDGLAGGTDKLIF.

Comments on this clone: TCRdb records a much larger clone's protein for this DNA, with a difference at residue 14 that likely arises from a read error; the protein given is the translation of the DNA. The chain employs TRDV2 and TRDJ1; 8 positions match TRDD3. The CDR3 contains 17 residues. Looked up from germline, CDR1 is GEAIGNYY and CDR2 is EKD. The DNA for the CDR3 is TGTGCCTGTGACACTGTCACTGGGGGCGGACACACCGATAGACTCATCTTT. Amino acid sequence: CACDTVTGGGHTDRLIF.

This clone was seen a handful of times. One base away lies a much larger clone, so this may be a sequencing read error. The CDR3 loop is CALRDASFESGWGPLAYTDKLIF. The CDR3, as DNA: TGTGCTCTTAGGGACGCTTCTTTCGAATCGGGGTGGGGGCCCCTAGCGTACACCGATAAACTCATCTTT. The chain couples TRDV1 to TRDJ1; perhaps TRDD3 as D (6 bases). CDR1 TSWWSYY and CDR2 QGS come from the germline V gene. The CDR3 has 23 residues.